This T cell receptor (beta chain) was recorded in a study of blood T cell repertoires in COVID-19. Study information: Italy, Spain and the United States were the sources of the convalescent and acute COVID-19 samples.

Looked up from germline, CDR1 is SQVTM and CDR2 is ANQGSEA. The V end lost 6 bases, the J end lost 1 base, and 10 bases lay between the germline ends. The CDR3 has 12 amino acids. Clones were read by immunoSEQ multiplex PCR, and TCRdb kept only the in-frame ones, dropping some. This sample yields tens of thousands of clones, of which more than 60% are seen a single time; around 9.5% belongs to the top ten. The V gene is TRBV29-1, the J gene TRBJ2-7, with a weak D call TRBD1 (5 bases). The sequence was collected from a human donor in a cohort sampled during active COVID-19. Sequenced material: peripheral blood. In DNA form, the CDR3 reads TGCAGCGTGCAGGGCGGATCCTACGAGCAGTACTTC. Encoded protein: CSVQGGSYEQYF.